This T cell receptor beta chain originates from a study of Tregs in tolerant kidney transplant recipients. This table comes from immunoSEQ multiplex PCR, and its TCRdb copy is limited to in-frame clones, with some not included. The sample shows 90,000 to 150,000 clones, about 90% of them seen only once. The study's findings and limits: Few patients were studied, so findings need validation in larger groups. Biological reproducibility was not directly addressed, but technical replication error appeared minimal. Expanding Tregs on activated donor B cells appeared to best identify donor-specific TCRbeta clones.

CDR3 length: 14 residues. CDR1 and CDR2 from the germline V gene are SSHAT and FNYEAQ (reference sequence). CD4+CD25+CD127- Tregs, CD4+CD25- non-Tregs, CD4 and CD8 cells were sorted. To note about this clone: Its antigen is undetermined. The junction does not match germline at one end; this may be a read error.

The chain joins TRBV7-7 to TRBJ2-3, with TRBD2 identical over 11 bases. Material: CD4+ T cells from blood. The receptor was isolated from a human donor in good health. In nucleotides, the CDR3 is TGTGCTAGCAGCCGGGGACTAGCGGCAGATACGCAGTATTTT. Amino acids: CASSRGLAADTQYF.